The 23 T cell receptor beta chains in this list originate from one sample, sequenced in a study of OX40 agonist ivuxolimab in advanced cancers. Here immunoSEQ multiplex PCR was the method, and the copy in TCRdb shows in-frame clones only, minus some. The data hold 35,000 to 40,000 clones, with about 90% observed a single time. Source: CD4+ or CD8+ T cells sorted from blood, taken in a trial of the OX40 agonist ivuxolimab. The receptors stem from an adult with an advanced solid tumor such as melanoma, head and neck, liver or kidney cancer.

The genes are TRBV29-1 and TRBJ2-1; D possibly corresponds to TRBD2 (5 bases). Per germline, CDR1 SQVTM and CDR2 ANQGSEA. This CDR3 spans 13 amino acids. V dropped 6 bases and J dropped 2 bases, with 11 bases sitting between them. For the CDR3, the DNA is TGCAGCGTACTGCTAGCAGCCTACAATGAGCAGTTCTTC. It specifies CSVLLAAYNEQFF.

The V gene is TRBV27, the J gene TRBJ2-2, with D unresolved. With 3 bases removed from V and 5 bases from J, the gap between germline ends came to 7 bases. The CDR3 is 13 residues long. Germline V lookup: CDR1 MNHEY, CDR2 SMNVEV (reference sequence). CDR3 DNA sequence: TGTGCCAGCAGTTTTATATCAACCGGGGAGCTGTTTTTT. It codes for CASSFISTGELFF.

The chain has TRBV6-6 and TRBJ2-1; 13 nucleotides match TRBD2. Unmatched junction bases numbered 9, after V lost 5 bases and J lost 8 bases. CDR3 size: 16 residues. Germline V gene data show CDR1 as MNHNY and CDR2 as SVGAGI (reference sequence). The CDR3 sequence: CASSTPWTSGSYEQFF. CDR3 nucleotide sequence: TGTGCCAGCAGTACCCCTTGGACTAGCGGGAGCTATGAGCAGTTCTTC.

This clone has only a few counts. The chain uses TRBV6-1 and TRBJ2-1; 9 bases map to TRBD2. Germline CDR1 MNHNS, CDR2 SASEGT. The CDR3 is 14 amino acids. Trimming at V came to 5 bases and at J to 7 bases, leaving 6 bases not matched to a gene. The CDR3: CASSSGREGNEQFF. The CDR3, as DNA: TGTGCCAGCAGTTCAGGGCGGGAGGGGAATGAGCAGTTCTTC.

This clone appeared a single time. The chain combines TRBV27 with TRBJ2-1; 8 bases are shared with TRBD2. V lost 3 bases to trimming and J lost 5 bases; unmatched junction nucleotides: 6. The CDR3 loop spans 15 amino acids. Germline V gene sequence: CDR1 MNHEY, CDR2 SMNVEV (reference sequence). The CDR3 coding sequence is TGTGCCAGCAGTTTGGGACTAGGTTCAAACAATGAGCAGTTCTTC. Translating it yields CASSLGLGSNNEQFF.

V and J are TRBV6-5 and TRBJ1-2; weak D call: TRBD1 (5 bases). CDR3 size: 14 residues. The V and J ends lost 8 bases and 1 base respectively, with 14 bases between them. Looked up from germline, CDR1 is MNHEY and CDR2 is SVGAGI. DNA for the CDR3: TGTGCCAGCCACGACAGCTACGATAACTATGGCTACACCTTC. The encoded protein is CASHDSYDNYGYTF.

The sample holds a few counts of this clone. The chain is built from TRBV7-2 and TRBJ1-6, with 7 positions matching TRBD1. The CDR3 contains 16 residues. Germline loops: CDR1 SGHTA, CDR2 FQGNSA. V was clipped by 1 base and J by 4 bases; unmatched bases: 4. The chain's CDR3 is CASSLEPGGYNSPLHF. For the CDR3, the DNA is TGTGCCAGCAGCTTAGAACCAGGGGGGTATAATTCACCCCTCCACTTT.

CDR3 nucleotide sequence: TGCGCCAGCAGCCTCAACCCGGGCAATGAAGCTTTCTTT. Translated: CASSLNPGNEAFF. The V call is TRBV5-1, the J call TRBJ1-1; no reliable D call. The ends were cut back, 4 bases at V and 7 bases at J, with 14 bases in the middle. Per the germline V gene, CDR1 is SGHRS and CDR2 is YFSETQ. The CDR3 is made up of 13 amino acids.

The gene calls are TRBV6-1 and TRBJ1-5; D is undetermined. The CDR3 runs to 16 residues. In germline, CDR1 is MNHNS, CDR2 SASEGT. V was pared by 2 bases and J by 0 bases, with 11 bases between. CDR3 residues: CASSENSGYSNQPQHF. Here the CDR3 DNA reads TGTGCCAGCAGTGAAAATAGCGGCTATAGCAATCAGCCCCAGCATTTT.

The chain carries TRBV29-1 and TRBJ2-2; 7 positions agree with TRBD1. V was clipped by 4 bases and J by 1 base; unmatched bases: 3. The germline CDR1 and CDR2 sequences are SQVTM and ANQGSEA. The CDR3 is 14 residues long. The CDR3 spells CSVAGGVNTGELFF. As DNA, the CDR3 is TGCAGCGTTGCAGGGGGAGTGAACACCGGGGAGCTGTTTTTT.

This chain joins TRBV2 and TRBJ1-2; TRBD1 is a possible D gene (5 bases). The CDR3 is 13 residues long. V was cut by 8 bases and J by 6 bases, with 16 bases left in between. CDR1 is SNHLY, CDR2 FYNNEI, per germline. As DNA, the CDR3 is TGTGCCAGCTACTGGGGCCAGGTGGATGGCTACACCTTC. Translation gives CASYWGQVDGYTF. The variable domain in full, with the rest retrieved from reference TRBV2 and TRBJ1-2, is EPEVTQTPSHQVTQMGQEVILRCVPISNHLYFYWYRQILGQKVEFLVSFYNNEISEKSEIFDDQFSVERPDGSNFTLKIRSTKLEDSAMYFCASYWGQVDGYTFGSGTRLTVV.

This chain uses TRBV9 with TRBJ2-3; D could derive from TRBD1 or TRBD2 (5 bases each). CDR3 length: 15 amino acids. Germline V CDR1 and CDR2: SGDLS, YYNGEE. The V end was cut by 3 bases, the J end by 0 bases, with 11 bases between. The CDR3 coding sequence is TGTGCCAGCAGCGACCGGGGCGGTAGCACAGATACGCAGTATTTT. Amino acids: CASSDRGGSTDTQYF. Supplemented by reference TRBV9 and TRBJ2-3, the full variable domain reads DSGVTQTPKHLITATGQRVTLRCSPRSGDLSVYWYQQSLDQGLQFLIQYYNGEERAKGNILERFSAQQFPDLHSELNLSSLELGDSALYFCASSDRGGSTDTQYFGPGTRLTVL.

The genes are TRBV4-3 and TRBJ2-1; 15 bases are a match to TRBD2. The V gene's germline CDR1 is LGHNA and CDR2 YSLEER. Trimming removed 5 bases from V and 3 bases from J; junction bases left unmatched: 2. The CDR3 totals 16 residues. The DNA for the CDR3 is TGCGCCAGCAGCGGACTAGCGGGAGGGCACTACAATGAGCAGTTCTTC. Protein: CASSGLAGGHYNEQFF.

This chain links TRBV30 with TRBJ2-7, with D possibly being TRBD2 (6 bases). This CDR3 has 15 residues. V lost 1 base and J lost 2, with 15 bases in between. CDR1 and CDR2 from the germline V gene are GTSNPN and SVGIG (reference sequence). The CDR3 sequence: CAWSEDGSPTYEQYF. The CDR3 region has the DNA TGTGCCTGGAGTGAGGACGGGAGTCCCACCTACGAGCAGTACTTC.

This chain joins TRBV4-1 and TRBJ1-5, with D possibly TRBD1 on 6 matching bases. Trimming shortened V by 1 base and J by 10 bases, and 14 bases separated the two germline ends. CDR1 MGHRA and CDR2 YSYEKL come from the germline V gene. This CDR3 contains 14 residues. Written as DNA, the CDR3 is TGCGCCAGCAGCCAAGTAACAGGGTCTCAACCCCAGCATTTT. Its translation: CASSQVTGSQPQHF.

In the case of this clone: Additional DNA sequences in this sample encode the identical CDR3. The rearrangement links TRBV9 to TRBJ2-3; a possible D gene is TRBD1 (7 bases). V dropped 2 bases and J dropped 1 base, with 11 bases sitting between them. The V gene's germline CDR1 is SGDLS and CDR2 YYNGEE. The CDR3 runs to 15 residues. The DNA for the CDR3 is TGTGCCAGCAGCGTGGAGGGGGCCGGCACAGATACGCAGTATTTT. Translation: CASSVEGAGTDTQYF.

DNA of the CDR3: TGTGCCAGTAGTATAGGACTAGCGGCCTACAATGAGCAGTTCTTC. Translated, it gives CASSIGLAAYNEQFF. The gene calls are TRBV19 and TRBJ2-1; 9 bases fit TRBD2. The J segment lost 2 bases and the V segment lost 1 base, leaving 0 bases of the junction unmatched. Germline CDR1 reads LNHDA; CDR2 reads SQIVND (reference sequence). The CDR3 extends over 15 amino acids.

This rearrangement joins TRBV4-3 to TRBJ2-1; TRBD1 matches at 7 bases. CDR3 length: 16 amino acids. The germline V gene encodes CDR1 LGHNA and CDR2 YSLEER. Trimming removed 0 bases from V and 2 bases from J; junction bases left unmatched: 4. CDR3 sequence reads: CASSQDGTVAYNEQFF. In DNA form, the CDR3 reads TGCGCCAGCAGCCAAGATGGGACAGTAGCCTACAATGAGCAGTTCTTC.

Only one count was recorded for this clone. J is TRBJ1-1 and V is TRBV29-1; maybe TRBD1 (5 bases). In germline, CDR1 is SQVTM, CDR2 ANQGSEA. V shed 1 base and J shed 6 bases, with 18 bases lying between them. The CDR3 runs to 15 residues. CDR3 in DNA: TGCAGCGTTGAAGCGGGGGGGAGGGCCCCGTCTGAAGCTTTCTTT. Its protein is CSVEAGGRAPSEAFF.

This sequence joins TRBV7-3 and TRBJ2-3; D is possibly TRBD1 or TRBD2 (5 bases each). This CDR3 contains 14 residues. V lost 5 bases and J lost 1, with 10 bases in between. Germline-derived CDR1 and CDR2 are SGHTA and FQGTGA. As DNA, the CDR3 is TGTGCCAGCAGCGCACGGGGCGGCACAGATACGCAGTATTTT. This gives the protein CASSARGGTDTQYF.

This clone was recorded a few times. This rearrangement joins TRBV14 to TRBJ2-3; the D gene is possibly TRBD2 (6 bases). This CDR3 region has 16 residues. V was cut by 4 bases and J by 0 bases, with 14 bases left in between. The germline CDR1 and CDR2 sequences are SGHDN and FVKESK. This CDR3 is CASSLQRAYSTDTQYF. The DNA for the CDR3 is TGTGCCAGCAGCCTTCAGCGGGCCTATAGCACAGATACGCAGTATTTT. Variable domain in full (rest from reference TRBV14 and TRBJ2-3): EAGVTQFPSHSVIEKGQTVTLRCDPISGHDNLYWYRRVMGKEIKFLLHFVKESKQDESGMPNNRFLAERTGGTYSTLKVQPAELEDSGVYFCASSLQRAYSTDTQYFGPGTRLTVL.

This clone showed up just once. The chain employs TRBV9 and TRBJ2-2, with 7 bases matching TRBD1. The V gene's germline CDR1 is SGDLS and CDR2 YYNGEE. The CDR3 totals 15 residues. Trimming at V came to 3 bases and at J to 2 bases, leaving 4 bases not matched to a gene. CDR3 region: CASSGGGPNTGELFF. The CDR3 bases are TGTGCCAGCAGCGGAGGGGGCCCTAACACCGGGGAGCTGTTTTTT.

This chain uses TRBV19 with TRBJ1-1; D gene ambiguous. Germline CDR1 and CDR2: LNHDA and SQIVND (reference sequence). Trimming stripped 3 bases from V and 1 base from J, with 6 bases between. The CDR3 covers 13 residues. CDR3 DNA sequence: TGTGCCAGTAGTATCGGGTGGAACACTGAAGCTTTCTTT. Translating it yields CASSIGWNTEAFF.